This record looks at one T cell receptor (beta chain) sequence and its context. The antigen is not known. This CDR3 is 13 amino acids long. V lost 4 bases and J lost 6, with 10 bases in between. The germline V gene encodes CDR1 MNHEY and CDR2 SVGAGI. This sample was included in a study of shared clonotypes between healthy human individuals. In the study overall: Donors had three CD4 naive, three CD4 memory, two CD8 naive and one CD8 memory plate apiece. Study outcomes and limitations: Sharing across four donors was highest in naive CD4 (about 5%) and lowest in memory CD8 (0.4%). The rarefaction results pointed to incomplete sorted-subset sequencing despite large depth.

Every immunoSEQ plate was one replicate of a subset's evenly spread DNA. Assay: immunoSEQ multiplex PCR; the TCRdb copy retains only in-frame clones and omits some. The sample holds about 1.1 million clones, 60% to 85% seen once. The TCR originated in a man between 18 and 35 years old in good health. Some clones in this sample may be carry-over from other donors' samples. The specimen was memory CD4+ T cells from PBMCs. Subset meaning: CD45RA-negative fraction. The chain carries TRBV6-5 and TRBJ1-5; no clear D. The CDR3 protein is CASSSREGQPQHF. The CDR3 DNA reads TGTGCCAGCAGTTCGAGGGAGGGTCAGCCCCAGCATTTT.